These 32 T cell receptor beta chains came from one sample sequenced in a study of low-dose radiotherapy and immunotherapy resistance in tumors. The time point: after trial treatment. Treatment: LDRT plus nivolumab, ipilimumab, low-dose cyclophosphamide and aspirin (RACIN trial). Gene-specific TRAV and TRBV primers were used for first-strand cDNA, covering alpha and beta chains. A constant-region primer paired with the V-primer adapter amplified TCRs over around 18 PCR cycles. TCRdb re-called the reads with MiXCR, one entry per CDR3 protein. The sample shows some 100,000 distinct CDR3 sequences, 20% to 25% of them seen only once. Sample: PBMCs, taken after low-dose radiotherapy plus immunotherapy. The receptors originated from a female donor with ovarian cancer.

This clonotype has at least ten counts. The chain couples TRBV2 to TRBJ2-2, with 8 bases lining up with TRBD1. Germline values: CDR1 SNHLY, CDR2 FYNNEI. The CDR3 runs 15 residues. V was pared by 3 bases and J by 0 bases, with 0 bases of the junction left unmatched. In DNA form, the CDR3 reads TGTGCCAGCAGTGAGACAGGGGCGAACACCGGGGAGCTGTTTTTT. Encoded protein: CASSETGANTGELFF.

This clonotype was seen repeatedly, ten times or more. V is TRBV7-9 and J is TRBJ1-1; D is perhaps TRBD1 (6 bases). V was clipped by 3 bases and J by 1 base, with 9 bases between them. This CDR3 is built from 14 residues. Germline V gene lookup returns CDR1 SEHNR and CDR2 FQNEAQ (reference sequence). This CDR3 is CASSFRGGNTEAFF. The DNA of the CDR3 is TGTGCCAGCAGCTTCAGGGGAGGGAACACTGAAGCTTTCTTT.

This clonotype appeared many times. This chain joins TRBV4-3 and TRBJ2-2, with 8 bases matching TRBD2. Unmatched junction bases numbered 5, after V lost 1 base and J lost 7 bases. CDR1 LGHNA and CDR2 YSLEER come from the germline V gene. The CDR3 has 15 residues. CDR3 region: CASSQVSGAGGELFF. CDR3 nucleotide sequence: TGCGCCAGCAGCCAAGTTAGCGGGGCGGGCGGGGAGCTGTTTTTT.

On this clonotype: A read error is the likely source, as a far larger clone sits one nucleotide away. The gene calls are TRBV6-6 and TRBJ1-4; D not resolved. The length of the CDR3 is 12 residues. Germline assignment: CDR1 MNHNY and CDR2 SVGAGI (reference sequence). V lost 8 bases and J 5 bases, leaving 9 bases between the germline ends. Written as DNA, the CDR3 is TGTGCCAGCGGTCGGTACAATGAAAAACTGTTTTTT. It yields the protein CASGRYNEKLFF.

This clonotype was seen at least ten times. The gene calls are TRBV2 and TRBJ1-2; D call uncertain. Germline V lookup: CDR1 SNHLY, CDR2 FYNNEI. The CDR3 sequence is 15 residues long. The V end lost 1 base, the J end lost 3 bases, and 12 bases lay between the germline ends. The CDR3 DNA is TGTGCCAGCAGTGAAGGGGCCAGAGGATACTATGGCTACACCTTC. It specifies CASSEGARGYYGYTF.

This clonotype was seen at least ten times. The chain links TRBV6-6 to TRBJ2-1, with D tentatively TRBD2 (7 bases). Germline CDR1 MNHNY, CDR2 SVGAGI (reference sequence). V was shortened by 5 bases and J by 9 bases, with 23 bases between the two germline ends. The CDR3 contains 16 residues. CDR3 amino acids: CASSTQGRGGRTEQFF. CDR3 sequence (DNA): TGTGCCAGCAGTACCCAGGGGAGGGGGGGCCGAACTGAGCAGTTCTTC.

Comment on this clonotype: An end of the junction does not agree with germline; a read error may underlie this. This rearrangement joins TRBV7-9 to TRBJ2-7; D is perhaps TRBD1 or TRBD2 (6 bases each). The germline CDR1 and CDR2 sequences are SEHNR and FQNEAQ (reference sequence). The CDR3 covers 15 residues. The CDR3 nucleotides read TGTGTCAGCAGCTTAGACGGGACTTGGGGGGCCGAGCAGTACTTC. This gives the protein CVSSLDGTWGAEQYF.

At least ten counts were recorded for this clonotype. This rearrangement joins TRBV4-1 to TRBJ2-5; 7 positions match TRBD1. The ends lost 4 bases at V and 2 bases at J; junction bases unmatched: 7. The CDR3 runs to 15 residues. Germline assignment: CDR1 MGHRA and CDR2 YSYEKL. The CDR3 region is CASSRRDRAQETQYF. Here the CDR3 DNA reads TGCGCCAGCAGCCGAAGGGACAGAGCTCAAGAGACCCAGTACTTC.

Worth noting for this clonotype: A far larger clone is off by one base, so a read error is likely. The chain has TRBV5-5 and TRBJ1-1, with TRBD1 as a possible D gene (5 bases). V gave up 3 bases and J gave up 2 bases, with 11 bases separating them. Germline V gene data show CDR1 as SGHKS and CDR2 as YYEKEE (reference sequence). This CDR3 has 14 amino acids. The CDR3 sequence is CASSWWGINTEAFF. The CDR3 coding sequence is TGTGCCAGCAGCTGGTGGGGGATAAACACTGAAGCTTTCTTT.

This clonotype was seen at least ten times. The chain carries TRBV9 and TRBJ2-3; D unclear. Germline-derived CDR1 and CDR2 are SGDLS and YYNGEE. Deletions cut 4 bases from V and 1 base from J, with 10 bases between. The CDR3 spans 14 residues. The CDR3 nucleotides read TGTGCCAGCAGCTATGGCAGTCGCACAGATACGCAGTATTTT. This codes for CASSYGSRTDTQYF.

The V gene is TRBV19, the J gene TRBJ1-4; D ambiguous. V was shortened by 5 bases and J by 7 bases, with 20 bases between the two germline ends. Germline V lookup: CDR1 LNHDA, CDR2 SQIVND (reference sequence). There are 16 residues in the CDR3. The CDR3 DNA reads TGTGCCAGTAGTGCCGGGGAAATAAGTGGCAGTGAAAAACTGTTTTTT. This codes for CASSAGEISGSEKLFF.

This chain joins TRBV6-5 and TRBJ2-3; 8 bases agree with TRBD2. The CDR3 spans 17 residues. Trimming cost V 5 bases and J 0 bases; bases outside gene matches: 10. Looked up from germline, CDR1 is MNHEY and CDR2 is SVGAGI. CDR3 in amino acids: CASSKQSGGRSTDTQYF. Written as DNA, the CDR3 is TGTGCCAGCAGTAAGCAGAGCGGGGGCCGAAGCACAGATACGCAGTATTTT.

V usage is TRBV7-9 and J usage is TRBJ1-2; 7 bases map to TRBD1. Unmatched junction bases numbered 11, after V lost 4 bases and J lost 6 bases. Germline V gene lookup returns CDR1 SEHNR and CDR2 FQNEAQ (reference sequence). The CDR3 has 15 residues. CDR3 sequence: CASSSNRGSMNGYTF. CDR3 nucleotide sequence: TGTGCCAGCAGCTCCAACAGGGGATCAATGAATGGCTACACCTTC.

The chain combines TRBV10-3 with TRBJ1-2; weak D call: TRBD1 (5 bases). Looked up from germline, CDR1 is ENHRY and CDR2 is SYGVKD. The CDR3 loop spans 16 amino acids. Trimming left V 0 bases short and J 2 bases short, with 13 bases between. The CDR3 sequence: CAISESSGTANYGYTF. The DNA of the CDR3 is TGTGCCATCAGTGAGTCAAGCGGGACTGCCAACTATGGCTACACCTTC.

This clonotype came up many times. This rearrangement joins TRBV24-1 to TRBJ1-5, with a tentative D call TRBD1 (5 bases). Trimming shortened V by 4 bases and J by 3 bases, and 15 bases separated the two germline ends. Germline values: CDR1 KGHDR, CDR2 SFDVKD. This CDR3 has 16 residues. CDR3 nucleotides: TGTGCCACCAGTGAGGACGGTCTGGGACTCAATCAGCCCCAGCATTTT. Translation gives CATSEDGLGLNQPQHF.

About this clonotype: A far larger clone lies a single base away; this is likely a read error. V gene TRBV30 combines with J gene TRBJ2-1, with 10 bases identical to TRBD1. This CDR3 has 13 residues. Germline lookup yields CDR1 GTSNPN and CDR2 SVGIG (reference sequence). V lost 3 bases, J lost 10 bases, and 6 bases stayed unmatched. The CDR3 sequence is CAWSPDRGYEQFF. The DNA for the CDR3 is TGTGCCTGGAGCCCGGACAGGGGGTACGAGCAGTTCTTC.

This clonotype has a count of ten or more. The chain has TRBV14 and TRBJ1-1; 8 bases fit TRBD1. This CDR3 region has 17 residues. The V segment lost 0 bases and the J segment 10 bases; nucleotides outside the gene matches: 16. Germline assignment: CDR1 SGHDN and CDR2 FVKESK. The CDR3 region has the DNA TGTGCCAGCAGCCAAGATCGAGACAGGGGCTGGTCCCGAACAGCTTTCTTT. The encoded protein is CASSQDRDRGWSRTAFF.

This clonotype was detected ten times or more. The rearrangement joins TRBV3-1 to TRBJ2-7; D gene uncertain. Trimming left V 5 bases short and J 7 bases short, with 12 bases between. Germline V gene lookup returns CDR1 LGHDT and CDR2 YNNKEL (reference sequence). There are 12 residues in the CDR3. The CDR3 loop reads CASSSTLGEQYF. The CDR3 DNA is TGTGCCAGCAGCTCTACCTTGGGGGAGCAGTACTTC.

This clonotype showed up many times. The chain carries TRBV7-2 and TRBJ2-2; 8 bases map to TRBD2. The CDR3 runs to 15 residues. Losses at the gene ends were 5 bases for V and 0 bases for J; bases not matched to a gene: 2. Germline V gene lookup returns CDR1 SGHTA and CDR2 FQGNSA. The CDR3 DNA reads as TGTGCCAGCAGCGGACTAGCTTCGAACACCGGGGAGCTGTTTTTT. This translates into CASSGLASNTGELFF. The variable domain in full, with the rest retrieved from reference TRBV7-2 and TRBJ2-2, is GAGVSQSPSNKVTEKGKDVELRCDPISGHTALYWYRQSLGQGLEFLIYFQGNSAPDKSGLPSDRFSAERTGGSVSTLTIQRTQQEDSAVYLCASSGLASNTGELFFGEGSRLTVL.

The chain recombines TRBV5-6 with TRBJ2-7, with 12 bases that match TRBD1. The CDR3 runs to 16 residues. After removal of 4 bases from V and 6 bases from J, the junction contained 11 bases not matched to a gene. Germline V gene lookup returns CDR1 SGHDT and CDR2 YYEEEE. The CDR3 DNA reads TGTGCCAGCAGCATACGCTCGGGACAGGGGGCTCGCGAGCAGTACTTC. It codes for CASSIRSGQGAREQYF.

The chain links TRBV20-1 to TRBJ1-5, with D tentatively TRBD1 (5 bases). This CDR3 region has 13 residues. The V gene's germline CDR1 is DFQATT and CDR2 SNEGSKA (reference sequence). V was clipped by 2 bases and J by 11 bases, with 16 bases between them. For the CDR3, the DNA is TGCAGTGCTAGATCTACCCTCGGGGGGGCCCAGCATTTT. This encodes CSARSTLGGAQHF.

This clonotype appeared many times. The chain carries TRBV6-6 and TRBJ1-1, with 7 bases fitting TRBD1. J gave up 1 base and V 7 bases, and 6 bases lay outside the gene matches. Germline CDR1 is MNHNY and CDR2 is SVGAGI (reference sequence). This CDR3 has 14 amino acids. This CDR3 reads CASTHRGRNTEAFF. CDR3 nucleotides: TGTGCCAGCACCCACAGGGGAAGGAACACTGAAGCTTTCTTT.

This clonotype has ten or more counts. The genes are TRBV5-1 and TRBJ2-1; 7 bases are shared with TRBD2. The junction had 0 bases not matched to a gene; V was cut back by 0 bases and J by 0 bases. Germline-derived CDR1 and CDR2 are SGHRS and YFSETQ. The CDR3 spans 15 residues. CDR3 in amino acids: CASSLGGSSYNEQFF. The DNA of the CDR3 is TGCGCCAGCAGCTTGGGCGGGAGCTCCTACAATGAGCAGTTCTTC.

This clonotype was detected once. A read error may be the cause here, since a much bigger clone is one base away. V usage is TRBV19 and J usage is TRBJ2-1; D could derive from TRBD1 or TRBD2 (5 bases each). The V end lost 4 bases, the J end lost 10 bases, and 17 bases lay between the germline ends. The CDR3 spans 14 residues. Germline loops: CDR1 LNHDA, CDR2 SQIVND (reference sequence). Here the CDR3 DNA reads TGTGCCAGTAGTACCGGGGCAGAGCGCTACGAGCAGTTCTTC. Protein sequence: CASSTGAERYEQFF.

Of note for this clonotype: It is likely a read error: a sequence one base away is far more abundant. V is TRBV9 and J is TRBJ2-7; 9 positions match TRBD2. Germline V CDR1 and CDR2: SGDLS, YYNGEE. J gave up 7 bases and V 4 bases, and 9 bases lay outside the gene matches. CDR3 length: 14 residues. The CDR3 DNA follows: TGTGCCAGCAGCCCCGCGGGAGGGTACAATGAGCAGTACTTC. It translates to CASSPAGGYNEQYF.

The sample holds many counts of this clonotype. This sequence joins TRBV20-1 and TRBJ2-5; D is undetermined. The CDR3 runs 11 residues. The V gene's germline CDR1 is DFQATT and CDR2 SNEGSKA (reference sequence). Deletions cut 0 bases from V and 5 bases from J, with 4 bases between. This CDR3 reads CSARDHETQYF. For the CDR3, the DNA is TGCAGTGCTAGAGATCATGAGACCCAGTACTTC.

Points on this clonotype: Given a much more abundant clone one base away, this may be a read error. The chain employs TRBV20-1 and TRBJ2-7; no clear D gene. This CDR3 region has 11 residues. CDR1 and CDR2 from the germline V gene are DFQATT and SNEGSKA (reference sequence). Trimming stripped 1 base from V and 7 bases from J, with 8 bases between. The CDR3 loop is CSARALGEQYF. The CDR3 nucleotides read TGCAGTGCTAGAGCCCTGGGGGAGCAGTACTTC.

In its sample, this clonotype was seen many times. The chain couples TRBV25-1 to TRBJ1-6; D might be TRBD1 (5 bases). This CDR3 region has 15 residues. The V and J ends lost 6 bases and 8 bases respectively, with 17 bases between them. The germline gives CDR1 MGHDK, CDR2 SYGVNS. The CDR3, as DNA: TGTGCCAGCAGCAAGGCGGGGGTCTGGGATTCACCCCTCCACTTT. Translation: CASSKAGVWDSPLHF. Together with reference TRBV25-1 and TRBJ1-6, the CDR3 gives the full variable domain: EADIYQTPRYLVIGTGKKITLECSQTMGHDKMYWYQQDPGMELHLIHYSYGVNSTEKGDLSSESTVSRIRTEHFPLTLESARPSHTSQYLCASSKAGVWDSPLHFGNGTRLTVT.

This clonotype has a count of ten or more. The chain couples TRBV18 to TRBJ2-5; no firm D call. V lost 8 bases and J 1 base, leaving 5 bases between the germline ends. The CDR3 extends over 11 amino acids. The V gene's germline CDR1 is KGHSH and CDR2 LQKENI. CDR3 nucleotide sequence: TGTGCCAGCAGCACCCAAGAGACCCAGTACTTC. Amino acid sequence: CASSTQETQYF.

There are many counts of this clonotype. The chain couples TRBV7-3 to TRBJ2-2, with D maybe TRBD2 (5 bases). This CDR3 has 15 residues. CDR1 and CDR2 from the germline V gene are SGHTA and FQGTGA. V lost 1 base and J lost 6, with 12 bases in between. For the CDR3, the DNA is TGTGCCAGCAGCTTAAGCGGGCAGTACGCCGGGGAGCTGTTTTTT. Its translation: CASSLSGQYAGELFF.

This clonotype has a count of ten or more. This rearrangement joins TRBV4-1 to TRBJ2-3; no reliable D call. The CDR3 is made up of 13 amino acids. Germline V gene sequence: CDR1 MGHRA, CDR2 YSYEKL. V gave up 4 bases and J gave up 12 bases, with 17 bases separating them. The chain's CDR3 is CASSLPPALPQYF. The DNA of the CDR3 is TGCGCCAGCAGCCTCCCTCCAGCGCTCCCCCAGTATTTT.

There are a few counts of this clonotype. The chain joins TRBV20-1 to TRBJ2-3; 9 positions agree with TRBD2. With 3 bases clipped from V and 4 bases from J, the junction kept 11 bases outside the gene matches. CDR1 is DFQATT and CDR2 is SNEGSKA in the germline V gene (reference sequence). The CDR3 is made up of 16 amino acids. In DNA, the CDR3 is TGCAGTGCTAGCGTGGACCTGGGACTAGCTTCAGATACGCAGTATTTT. Amino acids: CSASVDLGLASDTQYF.